These T cell receptor beta chains were read from a single sample in a study of T cells in Graves' hyperthyroidism and ophthalmopathy. From the multiplex PCR reads, TCRdb called clonotypes with MiXCR, one entry per CDR3 protein. The sample records around 400,000 distinct CDR3 sequences, roughly 15% being singletons. The sequenced sample consisted of blood. The receptors derive from a woman in her sixties or seventies with Graves' ophthalmopathy. CDR3s leave out the opening cysteine and the closing phenylalanine or tryptophan. Each record gives: clone size, V gene, D gene, J gene, CDR3 protein. The D gene is left open where the match is weak. Where a row states a size, it is once, few, many or the class of an expanded clone; other rows omit it.

size: many
V: TRBV5-1
D: TRBD2
J: TRBJ2-1
CDR3: ASTPTSRDEQF

size: few
V: TRBV12-3/TRBV12-4
D: .
J: TRBJ1-5
CDR3: ASSLLNSNQPQH

size: many
V: TRBV15
D: .
J: TRBJ2-1
CDR3: ATSRDPPRGSDNEQF

size: few
V: TRBV28
D: .
J: TRBJ2-5
CDR3: ASSFRSRQSGAETQY

size: few
V: TRBV12-3/TRBV12-4
D: TRBD1
J: TRBJ1-6
CDR3: ASSLGQGQSPLH

size: .
V: TRBV7-9
D: TRBD1
J: TRBJ1-2
CDR3: ASSLEFGTGVGGYT

size: .
V: TRBV6-1
D: .
J: TRBJ1-5
CDR3: ASSEHLLPNQPQH

size: few
V: TRBV20-1
D: .
J: TRBJ2-7
CDR3: SARTPRGPSSYEQY

size: few
V: TRBV6-1
D: .
J: TRBJ1-5
CDR3: TSIVAGNSNQPQH

size: many
V: TRBV9
D: .
J: TRBJ1-1
CDR3: ASSFRAQGFTEAF

size: many
V: TRBV27
D: TRBD1
J: TRBJ2-7
CDR3: ASSLIVGTGLGEQY

size: many
V: TRBV12-3/TRBV12-4
D: TRBD2
J: TRBJ2-1
CDR3: ASTPGLAAYNEQF

size: many
V: TRBV7-9
D: .
J: TRBJ2-1
CDR3: ASSPREELPPYNEQF

size: .
V: TRBV19
D: TRBD2
J: TRBJ2-5
CDR3: ASRETGLAGETQY

size: few
V: TRBV25-1
D: .
J: TRBJ1-1
CDR3: ASSELGRVGTEAF

size: many
V: TRBV12-3/TRBV12-4
D: .
J: TRBJ2-2
CDR3: ASSLAGRGVLKVTGELF